The 14 T cell receptor beta chains presented below share a single source sample, sequenced in a study of metastatic and nonmetastatic thyroid tumors. TCRdb used MiXCR to call clones anew from the PCR reads. The table has about 24,000 clones, roughly 18% seen once. All patients reached thyroid surgery having received no treatment beforehand. Sequencing used adjacent normal tissue. The source of these receptors is a male donor with papillary thyroid cancer or a benign thyroid nodule (not recorded which). Some clones in this sample may be carry-over from other donors' samples.

This clone was picked up many times. The J gene is TRBJ1-5, the V gene TRBV19, with 10 bases that match TRBD1. CDR3 length: 15 residues. The trim removed 5 bases at V and 5 bases at J, leaving 6 bases unmatched. The germline V gene encodes CDR1 LNHDA and CDR2 SQIVND (reference sequence). Here the CDR3 DNA reads TGTGCCAGTAGTCCGGACAGGGGGGGGTATCAGCCCCAGCATTTT. Amino acid sequence: CASSPDRGGYQPQHF.

This clone was seen more than once but under ten times. The germline gene is not matched at one end of the junction; a read error may be the cause. CDR3 region: CASSLTQTEAEVFF. CDR3 coding DNA: TGTGCCAGCAGTTTAACTCAGACAGAGGCTGAAGTTTTCTTT. This sequence joins TRBV28 and TRBJ1-1, with D maybe TRBD1 (5 bases). The CDR3 runs to 14 residues. The V gene's germline CDR1 is MDHEN and CDR2 SYDVKM.

This clone appeared once. This chain joins TRBV7-8 and TRBJ2-7; a possible D gene is TRBD1 (6 bases). CDR3 length: 12 residues. Germline V gives CDR1 SGHVS, CDR2 FQNEAQ. V was pared by 7 bases and J by 7 bases, with 14 bases between. The CDR3 reads CASTRGMREQYV. In DNA, the CDR3 is TGTGCCAGCACCAGGGGTATGAGAGAGCAGTACGTC.

This clone has at least ten counts. The chain uses TRBV10-3 and TRBJ2-7; D ambiguous. Deletions cut 3 bases from V and 4 bases from J, with 10 bases between. Per the germline V gene, CDR1 is ENHRY and CDR2 is SYGVKD. The length of the CDR3 is 13 residues. The CDR3 DNA is TGTGCCATCAGTGACCCACCTCAATACGAGCAGTACGTC. Protein: CAISDPPQYEQYV.

On this clone: A read error is possible here, since a much larger clone lies one base away. The CDR3 is CASSSGVSGDEQLF. In DNA form, the CDR3 reads TGTGCCAGCAGCTCCGGGGTTAGCGGCGATGAGCAGCTCTTC. This chain joins TRBV5-6 and TRBJ2-1, with D perhaps matching TRBD2 (6 bases). Germline V gene lookup returns CDR1 SGHDT and CDR2 YYEEEE. This CDR3 contains 14 residues.

The chain carries TRBV27 and TRBJ2-5, with 10 bases matching TRBD2. The V gene end was trimmed by 7 bases and the J gene end by 12 bases; junction bases not matched to a gene: 20. The CDR3 length is 16 residues. In germline, CDR1 is MNHEY, CDR2 SMNVEV (reference sequence). CDR3 sequence: CASIFLSGGAQETKYF. The CDR3 DNA is TGTGCCAGCATATTTCTCAGCGGGGGGGCTCAAGAGACAAAGTACTTC.

This clone has at least ten counts. The rearrangement joins TRBV3-1 to TRBJ2-2; the D call may be TRBD1 or TRBD2 (6 bases each). The V end lost 3 bases, the J end lost 6 bases, and 11 bases lay between the germline ends. The CDR3 is made up of 14 amino acids. CDR1 LGHDT and CDR2 YNNKEL come from the germline V gene (reference sequence). The CDR3 DNA reads TGTGCCAGCAGCCAGGGGGGCGGAGCCGGGGAGCTGTTTTTT. This sequence encodes CASSQGGGAGELFF.

This clone turned up a few times. The chain couples TRBV2 to TRBJ1-4, with D tentatively TRBD1 (6 bases). Germline-derived CDR1 and CDR2 are SNHLY and FYNNEI. With 7 bases removed from V and 0 bases from J, the gap between germline ends came to 15 bases. CDR3 length equals 16 residues. CDR3 protein: CASMSAGVSTNEKLFF. CDR3 DNA sequence: TGTGCCAGCATGTCAGCAGGGGTCTCAACTAATGAAAAACTGTTTTTT. The full variable domain, its missing parts supplied by reference TRBV2 and TRBJ1-4, is EPEVTQTPSHQVTQMGQEVILRCVPISNHLYFYWYRQILGQKVEFLVSFYNNEISEKSEIFDDQFSVERPDGSNFTLKIRSTKLEDSAMYFCASMSAGVSTNEKLFFGSGTQLSVL.

In its sample, this clone is medium-sized. CDR3 sequence (DNA): TGTGCCAGCGGCGGTCTCTATGGCTACACCTTC. Its translation is CASGGLYGYTF. The chain is built from TRBV6-1 and TRBJ1-2, with D unresolved. Per the germline V gene, CDR1 is MNHNS and CDR2 is SASEGT. This CDR3 region has 11 residues. Trimming took off 8 bases at V and 4 bases at J, with 8 bases between the two ends.

This clone came up many times. The chain has TRBV5-6 and TRBJ1-5; D not certain. Deletions cut 4 bases from V and 2 bases from J, with 16 bases between. The CDR3 has 16 residues. The V gene's germline CDR1 is SGHDT and CDR2 YYEEEE. This chain's CDR3 is CASSLTLLGGNQPQHF. The CDR3 DNA reads TGTGCCAGCAGCCTAACACTCCTGGGCGGCAATCAGCCCCAGCATTTT.

In this sample, this clone turned up many times. CDR3 sequence: CASSRIPPSGSKETQYF. The DNA of the CDR3 is TGTGCCAGCAGCAGAATTCCCCCAAGCGGGAGTAAAGAGACCCAGTACTTC. This chain uses TRBV7-6 with TRBJ2-5, with 8 bases lining up with TRBD2. CDR1 SGHVS and CDR2 FNYEAQ come from the germline V gene. Trimming at V came to 5 bases and at J to 3 bases, leaving 14 bases not matched to a gene. This CDR3 contains 17 residues. Looking up the rest from reference TRBV7-6 and TRBJ2-5 gives the full variable domain: GAGVSQSPRYKVTKRGQDVALRCDPISGHVSLYWYRQALGQGPEFLTYFNYEAQQDKSGLPNDRFSAERPEGSISTLTIQRTEQRDSAMYRCASSRIPPSGSKETQYFGPGTRLLVL.

This clone was recorded many times. The chain joins TRBV13 to TRBJ2-7, with D perhaps TRBD1 (6 bases). V was shortened by 5 bases and J by 3 bases, with 14 bases between the two germline ends. Germline CDR1 PRHDT, CDR2 FYEKMQ (reference sequence). The CDR3 length is 14 residues. The CDR3 sequence: CASSVRGFDYEQYV. In DNA, the CDR3 is TGTGCCAGCAGCGTAAGGGGGTTCGACTACGAGCAGTACGTC.

This clone is judged medium-sized (0.01 to 0.1%). The V call is TRBV2, the J call TRBJ2-2; D is unclear. CDR1 is SNHLY, CDR2 FYNNEI, per germline. The CDR3 extends over 14 amino acids. V dropped 4 bases and J dropped 2 bases, with 8 bases sitting between them. CDR3 in DNA: TGTGCCAGCAGTGCTGACGGAAACACCGGGGAGCTGTTTTTT. Its translation is CASSADGNTGELFF.

In regard to this clone: Germline is not matched at one junction end, which may reflect a read error. This sequence joins TRBV5-6 and TRBJ1-5, with D unclear. CDR1 is SGHDT, CDR2 YYEEEE, per germline. The CDR3 runs to 16 residues. CDR3 coding DNA: TGTGCCAGCAGCCTAACACTCCTGGGCGGCAATCAGCCCCAGTATTTC. This encodes CASSLTLLGGNQPQYF.